This T cell receptor (beta chain) was found in a study of T cell responses to AZD1222 COVID-19 vaccine (dated by TCRdb to 2020 to 2022). Notes on the research overall: A total of about 230 trial participants underwent TCR sequencing, of whom approximately 210 received two doses of AZD1222 and 26 received two doses of the MenACWY control vaccine. Enrollment into the trials was organized by age into subgroups of 18-55, 56-69 and 70-plus years, and those subgroups contained about 150, 27 and 61 TCR-sequenced participants, respectively.

Turning to this clone: What antigen it recognizes has not been identified. The junction differs from germline at one of its ends, possibly a read error.

The sample's time point label is to be understood as: sample from adult after SARS-CoV-2 infection, after symptom onset. Two convalescent COVID-19 patients, sampled after symptom onset from adults with prior SARS-CoV-2 infection, were also TCR-sequenced for comparison. The CDR3 regions of human TCRbeta chains were analyzed by immunosequencing. For the original study's pipeline: Repertoire TCRs were checked for matches against a reference library of SARS-CoV-2-specific TCRs that had been generated using the MIRA antigen-specificity platform. Breadth was defined as the fraction of unique TCRs that were SARS-CoV-2-associated, and depth was defined as the fraction of total T cells that were SARS-CoV-2-associated. Each spike-specific TCR was assigned to its reactive spike region and to a CD4 or CD8 class using the MIRA data. Log10-transformed breadth and depth values were compared by one-way ANOVA with Sidak's multiple comparisons tests. Not all clones reach the TCRdb copy of this immuneACCESS table, which keeps in-frame sequences only. Checked studies attribute under half of the gap to unresolved V genes and leave the rest unexplained. The V and J calls and clone size are taken from that table; D and trimming were inferred from the DNA. The sample profile shows 150,000 to 190,000 clones; about nine tenths of them were found once. 6.9% of the sample lies in the top ten.

The CDR3 sequence holds 15 residues, the cysteine and phenylalanine included. The retained sequence is limited to the CDR3, 45 bases, with the frame set at the first base. CDR1 and CDR2, per the germline V gene, are SGHTA and FQGNSA. Results and caveats for the whole study, not just this receptor: The 56-69-year group was small, and its depth increase did not reach significance, likely because of low power. The vaccine-associated CD4 TCRs covered the entire spike protein, and the dominant responses fell in regions 160-218 and 743-854. Reportedly, close to half of the unique spike-specific TCRs recognized epitopes lying outside the regions that are mutated in the B.1.351 and B.1.1.7 variants. Spike-specific TCR breadth and depth rose significantly after two AZD1222 doses compared with day 0 and with MenACWY recipients. Most participants were white British and females outnumbered males, and the authors suggested that clonal diversity may have been underestimated. Conclusions about previously exposed vaccinees were limited because only six AZD1222 recipients were SARS-CoV-2 seropositive at baseline. No day 14 peak-response samples were available, so repertoires were characterized only after the peak T cell response.

The sample was peripheral blood, taken after recovery from COVID-19. The rearranged chain carries TRBV7-2 and TRBJ1-3; matching of 5 bases hints at TRBD1 as the D gene. The TCR was taken from an adult who had recovered from COVID-19. The nucleotides are TGTGCCAGCAGCTTAGGGCCAGGGACTGGGAACACCATATATTTT. Its protein is CASSLGPGTGNTIYF.